These 9 T cell receptor beta chains originate from one sample sequenced in a study of blood T cell repertoires in COVID-19. Sequencing used immunoSEQ multiplex PCR; TCRdb keeps in-frame clones, though not all of them. This sample has tens of thousands of clones, with roughly nine tenths found just once. Source material: peripheral blood. These TCRs come from a man between 65 and 80 years old with acute or convalescent COVID-19.

The rearrangement links TRBV9 to TRBJ1-3; D ambiguous. Deletions cut 4 bases from V and 0 bases from J, with 8 bases between. The CDR3 covers 14 residues. The germline CDR1 and CDR2 sequences are SGDLS and YYNGEE. DNA of the CDR3: TGTGCCAGCAGCCCTCTCCTCTCTGGAAACACCATATATTTT. As protein: CASSPLLSGNTIYF.

The CDR3 reads CASSEADTQYF. CDR3 nucleotides: TGTGCCAGCAGCGAGGCAGATACGCAGTATTTT. The chain uses TRBV7-3 and TRBJ2-3; D gene ambiguous. Germline V gene lookup returns CDR1 SGHTA and CDR2 FQGTGA. V lost 5 bases to trimming and J lost 4 bases, with 4 bases between them. There are 11 residues in the CDR3.

CDR3 protein: CASSQDRSSGSDTQYF. The CDR3, as DNA: TGTGCCAGCAGCCAAGATCGGAGTAGCGGGAGTGATACGCAGTATTTT. This sequence joins TRBV4-2 and TRBJ2-3; TRBD2 agrees at 9 bases. The CDR3 extends over 16 amino acids. Germline CDR1 reads LGHNA; CDR2 reads YNFKEQ. V trimming: 0 bases; J trimming: 6 bases; junction bases outside the gene matches: 7.

V gene TRBV12-3 or TRBV12-4 combines with J gene TRBJ2-7; 7 bases match TRBD2. The V segment lost 3 bases and the J segment 5 bases; nucleotides outside the gene matches: 4. The CDR3 covers 13 residues. The CDR3: CASSLGGSNEQYF. The CDR3 DNA reads TGTGCCAGCAGTTTGGGAGGGAGCAACGAGCAGTACTTC.

The V and J genes are TRBV18 and TRBJ2-2, with D unresolved. V was pared by 5 bases and J by 5 bases, with 9 bases between. This CDR3 has 13 residues. Germline V gene lookup returns CDR1 KGHSH and CDR2 LQKENI. The CDR3 nucleotides read TGTGCCAGCTCAACTGCTAGAACCGGGGAGCTGTTTTTT. Protein: CASSTARTGELFF.

This chain connects TRBV7-8 to TRBJ2-7, with a possible D match to TRBD2 (5 bases). The CDR3 spans 13 residues. Deletions cut 6 bases from V and 5 bases from J, with 14 bases between. Germline V CDR1 and CDR2: SGHVS, FQNEAQ. The chain's CDR3 is CASSWLDGNEQYF. CDR3 nucleotide sequence: TGTGCCAGCAGTTGGCTTGACGGGAACGAGCAGTACTTC.

This sequence joins TRBV10-3 and TRBJ1-2; the D gene is possibly TRBD1 (5 bases). There are 16 residues in the CDR3. The V gene lost 7 bases and the J gene lost 4 bases, with 22 bases spanning the gap. Germline CDR1 and CDR2: ENHRY and SYGVKD. CDR3 bases: TGTGCCATCACGGCGGGGCTCCAGGAACTATCCTATGGCTACACCTTC. Translation gives CAITAGLQELSYGYTF.

The gene calls are TRBV5-4 and TRBJ2-5; the match to TRBD2 covers 8 bases. From germline, CDR1 is SGHNT and CDR2 YYREEE (reference sequence). CDR3 length equals 18 residues. Germline trimming cut 0 bases from V and 5 bases from J; bases unmatched to any gene: 15. CDR3 sequence (DNA): TGTGCCAGCAGCTTGGAAATTGGCGCGGGAGGCCAGAGGGAGACCCAGTACTTC. Translation gives CASSLEIGAGGQRETQYF.

The chain combines TRBV4-1 with TRBJ2-3; 7 nucleotides align to TRBD2. J gave up 7 bases and V 1 base, and 2 bases lay outside the gene matches. The length of the CDR3 is 13 residues. Germline lookup yields CDR1 MGHRA and CDR2 YSYEKL. The CDR3 bases are TGCGCCAGCAGCCAAGGGGGGGGGAATACGCAGTATTTT. It is translated as CASSQGGGNTQYF.